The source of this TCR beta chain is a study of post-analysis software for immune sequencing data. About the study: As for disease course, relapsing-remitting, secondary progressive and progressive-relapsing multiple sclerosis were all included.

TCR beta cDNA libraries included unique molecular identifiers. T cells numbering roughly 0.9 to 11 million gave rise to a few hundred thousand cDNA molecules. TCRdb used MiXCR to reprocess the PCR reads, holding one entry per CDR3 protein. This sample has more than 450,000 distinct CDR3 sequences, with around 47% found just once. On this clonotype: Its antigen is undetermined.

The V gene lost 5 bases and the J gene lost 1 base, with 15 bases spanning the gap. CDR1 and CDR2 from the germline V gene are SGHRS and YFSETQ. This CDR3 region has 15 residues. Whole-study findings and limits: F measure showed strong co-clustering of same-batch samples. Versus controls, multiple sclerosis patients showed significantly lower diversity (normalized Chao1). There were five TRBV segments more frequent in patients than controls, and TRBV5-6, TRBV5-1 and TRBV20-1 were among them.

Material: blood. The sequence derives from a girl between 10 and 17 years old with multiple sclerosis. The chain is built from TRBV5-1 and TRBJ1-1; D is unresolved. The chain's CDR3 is CASSPPMTQNTEAFF. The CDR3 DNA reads TGCGCCAGCAGTCCTCCGATGACACAGAACACTGAAGCTTTCTTT.